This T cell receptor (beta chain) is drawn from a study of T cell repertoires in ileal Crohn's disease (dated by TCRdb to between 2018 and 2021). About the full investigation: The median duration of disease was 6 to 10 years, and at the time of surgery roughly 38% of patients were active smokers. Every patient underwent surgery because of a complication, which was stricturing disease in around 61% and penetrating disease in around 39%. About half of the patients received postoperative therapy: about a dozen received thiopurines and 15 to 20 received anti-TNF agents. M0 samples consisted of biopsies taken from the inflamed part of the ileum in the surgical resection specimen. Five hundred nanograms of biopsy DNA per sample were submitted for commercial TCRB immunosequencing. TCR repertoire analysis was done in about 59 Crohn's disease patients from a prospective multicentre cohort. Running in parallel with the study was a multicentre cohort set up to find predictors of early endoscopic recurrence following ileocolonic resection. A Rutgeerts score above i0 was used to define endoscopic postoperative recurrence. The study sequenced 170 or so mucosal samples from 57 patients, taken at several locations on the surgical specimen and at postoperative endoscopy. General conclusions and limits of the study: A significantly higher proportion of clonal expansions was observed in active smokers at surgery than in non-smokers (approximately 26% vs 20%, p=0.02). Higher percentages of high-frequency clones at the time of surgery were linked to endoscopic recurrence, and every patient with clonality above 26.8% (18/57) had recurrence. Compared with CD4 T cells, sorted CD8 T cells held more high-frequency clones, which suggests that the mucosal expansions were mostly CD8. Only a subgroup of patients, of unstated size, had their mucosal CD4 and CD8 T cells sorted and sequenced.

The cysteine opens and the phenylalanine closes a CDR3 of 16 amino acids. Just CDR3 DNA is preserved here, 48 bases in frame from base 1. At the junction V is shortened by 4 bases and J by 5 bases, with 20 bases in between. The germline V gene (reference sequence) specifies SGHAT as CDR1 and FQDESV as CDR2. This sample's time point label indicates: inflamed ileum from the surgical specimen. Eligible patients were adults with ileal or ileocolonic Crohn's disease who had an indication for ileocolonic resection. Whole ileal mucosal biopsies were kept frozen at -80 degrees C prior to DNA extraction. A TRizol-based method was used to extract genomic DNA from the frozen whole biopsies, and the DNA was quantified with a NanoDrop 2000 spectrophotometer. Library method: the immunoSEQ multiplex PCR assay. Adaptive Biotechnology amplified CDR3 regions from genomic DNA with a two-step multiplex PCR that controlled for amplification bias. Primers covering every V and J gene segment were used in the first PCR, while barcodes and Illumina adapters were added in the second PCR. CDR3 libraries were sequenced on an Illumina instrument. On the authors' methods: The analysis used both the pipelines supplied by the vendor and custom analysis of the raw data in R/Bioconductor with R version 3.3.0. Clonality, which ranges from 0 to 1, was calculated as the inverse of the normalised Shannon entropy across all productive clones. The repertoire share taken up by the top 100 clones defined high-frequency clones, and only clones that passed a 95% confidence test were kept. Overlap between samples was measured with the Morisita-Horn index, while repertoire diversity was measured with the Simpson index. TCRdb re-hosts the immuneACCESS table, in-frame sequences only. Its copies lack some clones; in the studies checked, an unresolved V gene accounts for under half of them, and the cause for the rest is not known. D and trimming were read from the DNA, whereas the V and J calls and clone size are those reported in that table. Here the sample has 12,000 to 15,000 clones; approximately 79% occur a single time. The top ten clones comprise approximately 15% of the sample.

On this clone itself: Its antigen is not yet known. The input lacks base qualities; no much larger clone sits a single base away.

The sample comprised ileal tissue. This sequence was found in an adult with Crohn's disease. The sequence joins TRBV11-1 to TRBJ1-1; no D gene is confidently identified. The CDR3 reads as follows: CASSSRLELGRTEAFF. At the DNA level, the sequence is TGTGCCAGCAGCTCCCGACTAGAGTTGGGTAGGACTGAAGCTTTCTTT. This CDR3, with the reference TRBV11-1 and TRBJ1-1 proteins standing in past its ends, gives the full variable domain EAEVAQSPRYKITEKSQAVAFWCDPISGHATLYWYRQILGQGPELLVQFQDESVVDDSQLPKDRFSAERLKGVDSTLKIQPAELGDSAMYLCASSSRLELGRTEAFFGQGTRLTVV.